Listed below are T cell receptor beta chains from one sample, sequenced in a study of T cell responses to AZD1222 COVID-19 vaccine. Using immunoSEQ multiplex PCR, the repertoire was profiled, and TCRdb retains in-frame clones only, with some absent. The repertoire holds 150,000 to 200,000 clones, with 87% as singletons. The sample was peripheral blood, taken on day 0 of MenACWY control vaccination. The receptors shown here come from an adult in good health. Each CDR3 is given with its conserved first and last residue. D genes are given only for firm matches. Clone size is given for some rows only: seen once, a few or many times, or a class if the clone is expanded.

CDR3 length	clone size	V gene	D gene	J gene	CDR3 protein	CDR3 DNA
16	-	TRBV6-6	TRBD1	TRBJ2-2	CASSYWQTTGPGELFF	TGTGCCAGCAGTTACTGGCAAACGACAGGGCCCGGGGAGCTGTTTTTT
13	-	TRBV6-1	-	TRBJ1-2	CASSENLNGGHTF	TGTGCCAGCAGTGAAAATTTGAACGGCGGCCACACCTTC
13	-	TRBV6-1	-	TRBJ2-2	CASSELRSGELFF	TGTGCCAGCAGTGAACTAAGGTCAGGGGAGCTGTTTTTT
14	-	TRBV30	-	TRBJ2-7	CAWSGASATYEQYF	TGTGCCTGGAGTGGGGCTAGCGCTACCTACGAGCAGTACTTC
14	-	TRBV9	TRBD1	TRBJ1-6	CASSVGDRGSPLHF	TGTGCCAGCAGCGTAGGGGACAGGGGTTCACCCCTCCACTTT
15	-	TRBV7-7	TRBD2	TRBJ2-2	CASSARLAGGGELFF	TGTGCCAGCAGCGCCCGACTAGCGGGGGGCGGGGAGCTGTTTTTT
15	-	TRBV9	-	TRBJ1-1	CASSVGFDRWPEAFF	TGTGCCAGCAGCGTAGGCTTCGACAGGTGGCCTGAAGCTTTCTTT
18	-	TRBV28	TRBD2	TRBJ2-2	CASSPYMGSGSGTGELFF	TGTGCCAGCAGTCCCTATATGGGTAGCGGGAGTGGCACCGGGGAGCTGTTTTTT
16	-	TRBV5-1	TRBD1	TRBJ2-3	CASSLVSGQPTDTQYF	TGCGCCAGCAGCTTGGTATCGGGACAGCCCACAGATACGCAGTATTTT
14	-	TRBV5-1	-	TRBJ2-3	CASSEGSAGDTQYF	TGCGCCAGCAGCGAGGGATCTGCGGGAGATACGCAGTATTTT
12	-	TRBV5-1	TRBD1	TRBJ1-1	CASSLGQAEAFF	TGCGCCAGCAGCCTGGGACAGGCTGAAGCTTTCTTT
14	-	TRBV6-6	-	TRBJ1-5	CASTRGGNDQPQHF	TGTGCCTCCACTAGGGGGGGGAACGATCAGCCCCAGCATTTT
14	-	TRBV9	-	TRBJ2-2	CASSPGGGAGELFF	TGTGCCAGCAGCCCAGGGGGAGGGGCCGGGGAGCTGTTTTTT
17	-	TRBV4-3	-	TRBJ2-2	CASSQDRMAGETGELFF	TGCGCCAGCAGCCAAGATCGGATGGCAGGGGAGACCGGGGAGCTGTTTTTT
14	-	TRBV7-2	TRBD1	TRBJ1-1	CASRRTGTNTEAFF	TGTGCCAGCAGGCGGACAGGAACGAACACTGAAGCTTTCTTT
13	-	TRBV5-4	-	TRBJ1-6	CASSLYGGSPLHF	TGTGCCAGCAGCTTGTATGGAGGCTCACCCCTCCACTTT
15	-	TRBV6-5	TRBD1	TRBJ2-3	CASSFGQGRVDTQYF	TGTGCCAGCAGTTTCGGACAGGGAAGGGTAGATACGCAGTATTTT
20	once	TRBV28	TRBD1	TRBJ1-3	CASSPMGQGASWLAGNTIYF	TGTGCCAGCAGCCCCATGGGACAGGGGGCGAGTTGGCTAGCTGGAAACACCATATATTTT
13	-	TRBV18	-	TRBJ2-7	CASSPRSSYEQYF	TGTGCCAGCTCACCACGGAGTTCCTACGAGCAGTACTTC
13	-	TRBV5-1	-	TRBJ2-5	CASSWGVGETQYF	TGCGCCAGCAGCTGGGGCGTGGGAGAGACCCAGTACTTC
15	once	TRBV7-9	TRBD1	TRBJ1-6	CASTQPGQGESPLHF	TGTGCCAGCACCCAACCGGGACAGGGGGAGTCACCCCTCCACTTT
16	-	TRBV11-3	TRBD2	TRBJ2-3	CASSQSSGSGFDTQYF	TGTGCCAGCAGCCAAAGTAGCGGGAGTGGTTTTGATACGCAGTATTTT
17	few	TRBV3-1/TRBV3-2	TRBD2	TRBJ2-2	CASSQLTSGGLTGELFF	TGTGCCAGCAGCCAGTTGACTAGCGGGGGATTGACCGGGGAGCTGTTTTTT